Listed here are 17 T cell receptor beta chains from one sample, sequenced in a study of CD8+ T cells in alopecia areata. The sequencing template was cDNA reverse transcribed from extracted RNA. Using immunoSEQ multiplex PCR, the repertoire was profiled, and TCRdb retains in-frame clones only, with some absent. The table has 130,000 or so clones, 45% to 50% seen once. Sequenced sample: NKG2D-low CD8+ T cells sorted from blood. These receptor sequences come from a human donor with alopecia areata.

The gene calls are TRBV12-5 and TRBJ1-2; D remains unclear. V was clipped by 3 bases and J by 2 bases, with 7 bases between them. The CDR3 is 13 residues long. CDR1 is LGHNT and CDR2 is FRNRAP in the germline V gene. The DNA of the CDR3 is TGTGCTAGTGGTTTTCGCCAGAACTATGGCTACACCTTC. Its protein product is CASGFRQNYGYTF.

A few counts support this clone. This sample includes further DNA sequences coding for the same CDR3. This chain links TRBV9 with TRBJ2-3, with D unclear. V was clipped by 0 bases and J by 4 bases, with 9 bases between them. This CDR3 comprises 14 residues. Per the germline V gene, CDR1 is SGDLS and CDR2 is YYNGEE. CDR3 coding DNA: TGTGCCAGCAGCGTAGGGGCAGGCCCAGATACGCAGTATTTT. This translates into CASSVGAGPDTQYF.

The chain links TRBV7-9 to TRBJ2-5; D remains unclear. Deletions cut 4 bases from V and 4 bases from J, with 10 bases between. The CDR3 has 13 amino acids. Germline CDR1 and CDR2: SEHNR and FQNEAQ (reference sequence). The CDR3 reads CASSSQTRETQYF. CDR3 coding DNA: TGTGCCAGCAGCTCCCAGACGCGAGAGACCCAGTACTTC.

There are a few counts of this clone. The chain employs TRBV5-1 and TRBJ2-1; no clear D. CDR1 SGHRS and CDR2 YFSETQ come from the germline V gene. The ends were cut back, 1 base at V and 8 bases at J, with 7 bases in the middle. The CDR3 spans 12 residues. CDR3 in DNA: TGCGCCAGCAGCTTGACCCCTGATGAGCAGTTCTTC. This encodes CASSLTPDEQFF.

The V call is TRBV29-1, the J call TRBJ2-5; 9 bases map to TRBD2. The CDR3 covers 15 residues. V was clipped by 5 bases and J by 1 base; unmatched bases: 8. Looked up from germline, CDR1 is SQVTM and CDR2 is ANQGSEA. The CDR3 loop reads CSVRFPSGVQETQYF. The CDR3 DNA reads TGCAGCGTTCGGTTCCCTAGCGGGGTCCAAGAGACCCAGTACTTC.

This chain links TRBV27 with TRBJ1-1, with D tentatively TRBD1 (5 bases). From germline, CDR1 is MNHEY and CDR2 SMNVEV (reference sequence). This CDR3 spans 14 amino acids. V lost 5 bases and J 4 bases, leaving 14 bases between the germline ends. DNA for the CDR3: TGTGCCAGCAGTCCGCGGGGGGGATTCACTGAAGCTTTCTTT. It yields the protein CASSPRGGFTEAFF.

About this clone: This sample also contains other DNA sequences that code for the same CDR3. The chain joins TRBV29-1 to TRBJ2-7, with TRBD1 identical over 9 bases. The germline V gene has CDR1 SQVTM and CDR2 ANQGSEA. This CDR3 is built from 14 residues. V shed 4 bases and J 0 bases; nucleotides not matched to a gene: 4. The CDR3 region is CSVARDRASYEQYF. The CDR3 bases are TGCAGCGTTGCCCGGGACAGGGCCTCCTACGAGCAGTACTTC.

In DNA form, the CDR3 reads TGTGCCTGGAGTCTTCTGGGGCCCGAGCAGTACTTC. Residues: CAWSLLGPEQYF. This chain connects TRBV30 to TRBJ2-7; the D gene is possibly TRBD1 (5 bases). V lost 2 bases and J 6 bases, leaving 11 bases between the germline ends. Germline-derived CDR1 and CDR2 are GTSNPN and SVGIG (reference sequence). The CDR3 is 12 amino acids.

V usage is TRBV30 and J usage is TRBJ1-1, with TRBD1 as a possible D gene (5 bases). V gave up 5 bases and J gave up 4 bases, with 8 bases separating them. This CDR3 is built from 11 residues. Germline-derived CDR1 and CDR2 are GTSNPN and SVGIG (reference sequence). The CDR3: CAWGRGTEAFF. CDR3 in DNA: TGTGCCTGGGGAAGGGGCACTGAAGCTTTCTTT.

This chain connects TRBV29-1 to TRBJ2-7, with TRBD1 identical over 8 bases. V lost 5 bases to trimming and J lost 3 bases; unmatched junction nucleotides: 9. The germline V gene encodes CDR1 SQVTM and CDR2 ANQGSEA. The CDR3 runs to 14 residues. CDR3 DNA: TGCAGCGTTCGAGCCCGGACAGGGCGCTACGAGCAGTACTTC. It codes for CSVRARTGRYEQYF.

The chain joins TRBV28 to TRBJ1-2; TRBD1 matches 8 bases. The CDR3 spans 15 residues. Germline V gene sequence: CDR1 MDHEN, CDR2 SYDVKM. With 7 bases clipped from V and 7 bases from J, the junction kept 14 bases outside the gene matches. The CDR3 protein is CASIDGVRTGSGYTF. Written as DNA, the CDR3 is TGTGCCAGCATCGATGGGGTGCGGACAGGGAGTGGCTACACCTTC.

The chain couples TRBV29-1 to TRBJ2-1; TRBD2 matches 8 bases. There are 13 residues in the CDR3. The V segment lost 6 bases and the J segment 5 bases; nucleotides outside the gene matches: 6. The germline CDR1 and CDR2 sequences are SQVTM and ANQGSEA. The CDR3 nucleotides are TGCAGCGTCCGACTAGCGAGGAACAATGAGCAGTTCTTC. As protein: CSVRLARNNEQFF.

Only a few counts were recorded for this clone. The rearrangement joins TRBV29-1 to TRBJ2-5; 14 nucleotides agree with TRBD2. The CDR3 is made up of 14 amino acids. Unmatched junction bases numbered 3, after V lost 6 bases and J lost 3 bases. Germline V gene lookup returns CDR1 SQVTM and CDR2 ANQGSEA. CDR3: CSVAGLAGEETQYF. The CDR3 DNA sequence: TGCAGCGTGGCGGGACTAGCGGGGGAAGAGACCCAGTACTTC.

This clone was picked up a small number of times. The chain combines TRBV14 with TRBJ2-3; possible D gene TRBD2, 5 bases. This CDR3 has 14 residues. The germline V and J ends were trimmed by 2 bases and 7 bases, with 13 bases remaining between them. CDR1 is SGHDN and CDR2 is FVKESK in the germline V gene. CDR3 DNA: TGTGCCAGCAGCCAAATCGCGGGTCGGAATACGCAGTATTTT. It translates to CASSQIAGRNTQYF.

In regard to this clone: A far larger clone is a single base away, which makes a read error likely. This chain joins TRBV5-4 and TRBJ2-5; D is ambiguous. This CDR3 spans 10 amino acids. Germline V gene sequence: CDR1 SGHNT, CDR2 YYREEE (reference sequence). The V end was cut by 4 bases, the J end by 5 bases, with 3 bases between. CDR3 in amino acids: CASSGETQYF. Written as DNA, the CDR3 is TGTGCCAGCAGCGGGGAGACCCAGTACTTC.

This clone was detected a few times. The rearrangement links TRBV29-1 to TRBJ2-1; possibly TRBD1 for D (5 bases). In germline, CDR1 is SQVTM, CDR2 ANQGSEA. V gave up 4 bases and J gave up 7 bases, with 11 bases separating them. The CDR3 consists of 12 residues. Written as DNA, the CDR3 is TGCAGCGTTGTCGAGGCAGGGAATGAGCAGTTCTTC. Protein sequence: CSVVEAGNEQFF.

This clone was seen more than once but under ten times. The chain has TRBV7-9 and TRBJ2-5; D is uncertain. The germline CDR1 and CDR2 sequences are SEHNR and FQNEAQ (reference sequence). This CDR3 is 11 amino acids long. Trimming cost V 1 base and J 12 bases, with 9 bases left between them. The CDR3 is CASSLGPDEYF. In nucleotides, the CDR3 is TGTGCCAGCAGCTTAGGTCCGGACGAGTACTTC.